This is a list of T cell receptor beta chains from one sample in a study of response to subunit inactivated influenza vaccine. Via MiXCR, TCRdb re-called the RT-PCR reads, giving one row per CDR3 protein. The sample consists of about 170,000 distinct CDR3 sequences, about 10% of them appearing once. The source material was CD8+ T cells sorted from PBMCs, sampled 23 to 25 months after vaccination. The receptors originated from a man between 50 and 70 years old who received an inactivated influenza vaccine. The CDR3 runs from the conserved cysteine through the conserved F or W. The order of the fields is J gene, V gene, D gene, clone size, CDR3 protein, CDR3 DNA. D genes are given only for firm matches. Only some rows state a clone size, as once, few, many or a class for expanded clones.

TRBJ1-1,TRBV5-1,NA,few,CASSLVYGGTEAFF,TGCGCCAGCAGCTTGGTGTACGGAGGCACTGAAGCTTTCTTT
TRBJ2-2,TRBV6-5,NA,few,CASSYSTLWGLKNTGELFF,TGTGCCAGCAGTTATTCGACACTTTGGGGACTCAAAAACACCGGGGAGCTGTTTTTT
TRBJ2-5,TRBV20-1,NA,NA,CSADPISWTKQETQYF,TGCAGTGCTGACCCGATATCTTGGACAAAACAAGAGACCCAGTACTTC
TRBJ2-7,TRBV2,NA,few,CASKDTSYEQYF,TGTGCCAGCAAGGACACCTCCTACGAGCAGTACTTC
TRBJ2-3,TRBV20-1,TRBD2,NA,CSARGSGASGPVNTQYF,TGCAGTGCTAGAGGGAGCGGTGCTAGCGGGCCCGTGAATACGCAGTATTTT
TRBJ2-7,TRBV5-1,TRBD2,few,CASSLGTSGSVRYEQYF,TGCGCCAGCAGCCTGGGGACTAGCGGGAGTGTCAGGTACGAGCAGTACTTC
TRBJ2-3,TRBV11-1,TRBD2,few,CASSLQRGLTDTQYF,TGTGCCAGCAGCCTCCAGCGGGGGCTCACAGATACGCAGTATTTT
TRBJ1-4,TRBV7-2,TRBD1,NA,CASSPGQGAGEKLFF,TGTGCCAGCAGCCCCGGGCAGGGGGCAGGCGAAAAACTGTTTTTT
TRBJ2-5,TRBV7-9,NA,many,CASSLALGETQYF,TGTGCCAGCAGCTTAGCGCTTGGAGAGACCCAGTACTTC
TRBJ2-7,TRBV7-2,NA,many,CASSFSGPIYEQYF,TGTGCCAGCAGCTTCTCAGGACCTATCTACGAGCAGTACTTC
TRBJ2-5,TRBV10-3,NA,few,CATIGEKETQYF,TGTGCCACCATCGGAGAAAAAGAGACCCAGTACTTC